This entry lists 19 T cell receptor beta chains sequenced from one sample in a study of T-cell memory formation after mild COVID-19 listed by TCRdb under 2021. Preparation of the library involved 5' RACE. Sequenced on an Illumina NovaSeq 6000. TCRdb itself trimmed the public reads at Q25 with fastp, ran MiXCR and retained productive beta chains. Rows are unified per CDR3 protein, each entry keeping the most common DNA and genes. The sample table shows about 430,000 distinct CDR3 sequences, and about 24% are seen once. 8.8% of the sample goes to the ten largest clones. Sequences were obtained from PBMCs or a T cell subset sorted from them (not recorded which). The receptors stem from an adult woman who had mild COVID-19 (a few samples of this study predate the infection). The sample titles of this study are shuffled in the database, so cell type and time point are left out; the donor was told from shared clones.

The CDR3 DNA reads TGTGCCAGCAGCCAAGCCTTGGGACAGAACTATGGCTACACCTTC. Amino acid sequence: CASSQALGQNYGYTF. The chain uses TRBV3-1 and TRBJ1-2; TRBD1 matches at 7 bases. The CDR3 totals 15 residues. With 1 base clipped from V and 2 bases from J, the junction kept 4 bases outside the gene matches. Germline V CDR1 and CDR2: LGHDT, YNNKEL (reference sequence).

The chain is built from TRBV19 and TRBJ1-1; D gene ambiguous. The CDR3 is 13 residues long. Germline assignment: CDR1 LNHDA and CDR2 SQIVND (reference sequence). Trimming shortened V by 7 bases and J by 1 base, and 10 bases separated the two germline ends. CDR3 in DNA: TGTGCCAGTAATTTTGCAGAGAACACTGAAGCTTTCTTT. This translates into CASNFAENTEAFF.

This clonotype was counted a few times. DNA for the CDR3: TGTGCCAGCAGCCCTCGGGGACTTCGCACAGATACGCAGTATTTT. Encoded protein: CASSPRGLRTDTQYF. The rearrangement links TRBV11-2 to TRBJ2-3; weak D call: TRBD2 (6 bases). The V end lost 5 bases, the J end lost 1 base, and 13 bases lay between the germline ends. Germline-derived CDR1 and CDR2 are SGHAT and FQNNGV. The CDR3 runs to 15 residues.

The chain recombines TRBV27 with TRBJ1-4; D not resolved. V was shortened by 3 bases and J by 4 bases, with 3 bases between the two germline ends. CDR1 MNHEY and CDR2 SMNVEV come from the germline V gene (reference sequence). This CDR3 is built from 12 residues. The CDR3: CASSFLNEKLFF. The CDR3 nucleotides read TGTGCCAGCAGTTTCCTTAATGAAAAACTGTTTTTT.

The rearrangement links TRBV13 to TRBJ2-3; D gene unclear. The V and J ends lost 6 bases and 2 bases respectively, with 9 bases between them. This CDR3 is built from 13 residues. Germline values: CDR1 PRHDT, CDR2 FYEKMQ (reference sequence). CDR3 sequence (DNA): TGTGCCAGCAGACCAGAGACCACAGATACGCAGTATTTT. Translated: CASRPETTDTQYF.

This clonotype was counted only a few times. The chain combines TRBV27 with TRBJ1-6; D is unresolved. Germline V gene data show CDR1 as MNHEY and CDR2 as SMNVEV (reference sequence). V shed 5 bases and J shed 9 bases, with 14 bases lying between them. The CDR3 is 14 amino acids. The CDR3 coding sequence is TGTGCCAGCAGTCGGTCTGCCGGGATTTCACCCCTCCACTTT. It encodes CASSRSAGISPLHF.

There are a few counts of this clonotype. The chain links TRBV7-2 to TRBJ2-7; 11 bases fit TRBD2. Germline V CDR1 and CDR2: SGHTA, FQGNSA. Trimming cost V 4 bases and J 0 bases; bases outside gene matches: 11. This CDR3 region has 18 residues. The CDR3: CASSSLRATSGSSYEQYF. Here the CDR3 DNA reads TGTGCCAGCAGCTCCCTCAGAGCCACTAGCGGGAGCTCCTACGAGCAGTACTTC. Using reference TRBV7-2 and TRBJ2-7 for the parts outside the CDR3, the full variable domain is GAGVSQSPSNKVTEKGKDVELRCDPISGHTALYWYRQSLGQGLEFLIYFQGNSAPDKSGLPSDRFSAERTGGSVSTLTIQRTQQEDSAVYLCASSSLRATSGSSYEQYFGPGTRLTVT.

In this sample, this clonotype turned up a few times. The V and J genes are TRBV5-1 and TRBJ2-3; D could derive from TRBD1 or TRBD2 (6 bases each). Germline values: CDR1 SGHRS, CDR2 YFSETQ. V lost 0 bases and J lost 2, with 13 bases in between. The CDR3 contains 16 residues. DNA for the CDR3: TGCGCCAGCAGCTTGGTGGAAAGGGGGGTCACAGATACGCAGTATTTT. Amino acids: CASSLVERGVTDTQYF.

The rearrangement uses TRBV15 and TRBJ2-5; possible D gene TRBD2, 6 bases. Trimming took 3 bases from V and 5 from J, leaving 16 bases between them. CDR3 size: 15 residues. The germline gives CDR1 LNHNV, CDR2 YYDKDF (reference sequence). The CDR3 is CATSSGGAAGETQYF. As DNA, the CDR3 is TGTGCCACCAGCAGTGGAGGGGCAGCGGGCGAGACCCAGTACTTC.

The V gene is TRBV6-1, the J gene TRBJ1-5; D gene uncertain. Germline V gene data show CDR1 as MNHNS and CDR2 as SASEGT. V gave up 4 bases and J gave up 3 bases, with 22 bases separating them. The CDR3 totals 18 residues. The chain's CDR3 is CASSALLRTGSSNQPQHF. The DNA of the CDR3 is TGTGCCAGCAGTGCCTTACTTAGGACGGGATCCTCCAATCAGCCCCAGCATTTT.

The J gene is TRBJ2-3, the V gene TRBV13; 13 bases match TRBD2. Trimming took 3 bases from V and 4 from J; bases not matched to a gene: 10. The CDR3 sequence is 18 residues long. Germline V CDR1 and CDR2: PRHDT, FYEKMQ (reference sequence). This CDR3 is CASSFRLAGGGWADTQYF. CDR3 coding DNA: TGTGCCAGCAGCTTCAGACTAGCGGGAGGAGGTTGGGCAGATACGCAGTATTTT.

V is TRBV5-1 and J is TRBJ2-1; no reliable D call. V lost 0 bases and J lost 8, with 9 bases in between. This CDR3 is built from 13 residues. Germline CDR1 and CDR2: SGHRS and YFSETQ. DNA for the CDR3: TGCGCCAGCAGCTTGGGAGGTACCGATGAGCAGTTCTTC. This codes for CASSLGGTDEQFF.

Only a few counts were recorded for this clonotype. The chain employs TRBV20-1 and TRBJ1-5, with D unresolved. The CDR3 sequence is 15 residues long. The germline CDR1 and CDR2 sequences are DFQATT and SNEGSKA (reference sequence). V lost 3 bases and J 5 bases, leaving 17 bases between the germline ends. As DNA, the CDR3 is TGCAGTGCTAGTTCAACAGCCGGGGTCTATCAGCCCCAGCATTTT. Amino acid sequence: CSASSTAGVYQPQHF.

The chain joins TRBV14 to TRBJ2-7, with D tentatively TRBD2 (5 bases). The CDR3 runs 12 residues. Trimming took off 4 bases at V and 6 bases at J, with 10 bases between the two ends. Germline CDR1 is SGHDN and CDR2 is FVKESK. As DNA, the CDR3 is TGTGCCAGCAGCCTCACTAGGGCCGAGCAGTACTTC. It translates to CASSLTRAEQYF.

The chain links TRBV7-2 to TRBJ2-1; D is perhaps TRBD2 (6 bases). V dropped 7 bases and J dropped 10 bases, with 17 bases sitting between them. In germline, CDR1 is SGHTA, CDR2 FQGNSA. The CDR3 has 13 residues. The CDR3 DNA sequence: TGTGCCAGCAACCGGGAGCAGGTCGACGAGCAGTTCTTC. Translation gives CASNREQVDEQFF.

The V and J genes are TRBV7-9 and TRBJ1-1; no clear D gene. V gave up 5 bases and J gave up 4 bases, with 17 bases separating them. This CDR3 is 15 amino acids long. Germline lookup yields CDR1 SEHNR and CDR2 FQNEAQ (reference sequence). The CDR3 loop reads CASSPLRGSGTEAFF. For the CDR3, the DNA is TGTGCCAGCAGCCCCCTTCGGGGTTCGGGCACTGAAGCTTTCTTT.

The sample holds one count of this clonotype. The V and J genes are TRBV7-8 and TRBJ1-1, with a tentative D call TRBD1 (5 bases). V lost 2 bases to trimming and J lost 4 bases, with 11 bases between them. Germline CDR1 and CDR2: SGHVS and FQNEAQ. The CDR3 consists of 14 residues. CDR3: CASSLTGPGTEAFF. CDR3 bases: TGTGCCAGCAGCTTAACGGGACCCGGCACTGAAGCTTTCTTT.

The chain uses TRBV24-1 and TRBJ2-1, with D maybe TRBD1 (5 bases). V was pared by 4 bases and J by 1 base, with 10 bases between. CDR3 length: 15 amino acids. Germline V CDR1 and CDR2: KGHDR, SFDVKD. As DNA, the CDR3 is TGTGCCACCAGTGACCATGGGGCGTCCTACAATGAGCAGTTCTTC. Residues: CATSDHGASYNEQFF.

This clonotype was observed a handful of times. The chain joins TRBV7-3 to TRBJ1-2, with D possibly being TRBD1 (6 bases). V was pared by 5 bases and J by 6 bases, with 16 bases between. Germline V CDR1 and CDR2: SGHTA, FQGTGA. CDR3 size: 14 residues. Here the CDR3 reads CASSTPGQRDGYTF. The CDR3 DNA sequence: TGTGCCAGCAGCACCCCGGGACAACGCGATGGCTACACCTTC.